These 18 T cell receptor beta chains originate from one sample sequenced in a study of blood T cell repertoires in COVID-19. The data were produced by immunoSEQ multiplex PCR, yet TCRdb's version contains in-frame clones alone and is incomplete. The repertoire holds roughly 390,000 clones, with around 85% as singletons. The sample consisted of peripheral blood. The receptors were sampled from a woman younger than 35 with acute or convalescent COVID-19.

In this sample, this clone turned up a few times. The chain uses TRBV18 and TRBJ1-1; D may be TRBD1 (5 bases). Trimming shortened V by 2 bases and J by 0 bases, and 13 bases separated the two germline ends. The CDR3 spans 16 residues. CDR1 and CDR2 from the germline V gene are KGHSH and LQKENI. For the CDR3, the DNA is TGTGCCAGCTCACCAGGATGGGGCGGGATGAACACTGAAGCTTTCTTT. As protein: CASSPGWGGMNTEAFF.

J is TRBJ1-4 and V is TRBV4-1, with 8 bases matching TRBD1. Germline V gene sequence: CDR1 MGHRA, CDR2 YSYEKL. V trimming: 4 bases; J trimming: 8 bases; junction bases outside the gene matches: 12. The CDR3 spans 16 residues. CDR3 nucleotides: TGCGCCAGCAGCCCTTACTCGGGGACAGGCGGAGAAAAACTGTTTTTT. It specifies CASSPYSGTGGEKLFF.

In DNA form, the CDR3 reads TGTGCCAGCAGCTTAGTACGCAGCTACGAGCAGTACTTC. This gives the protein CASSLVRSYEQYF. The chain has TRBV11-2 and TRBJ2-7; no clear D. Trimming took off 1 base at V and 3 bases at J, with 7 bases between the two ends. The CDR3 is 13 residues long. Germline CDR1 reads SGHAT; CDR2 reads FQNNGV.

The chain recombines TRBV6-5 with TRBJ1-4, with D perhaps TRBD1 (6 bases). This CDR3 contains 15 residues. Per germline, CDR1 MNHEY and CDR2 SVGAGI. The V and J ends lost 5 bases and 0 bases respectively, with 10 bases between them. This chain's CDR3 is CASSRGGATNEKLFF. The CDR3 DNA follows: TGTGCCAGCAGTAGAGGGGGGGCAACTAATGAAAAACTGTTTTTT.

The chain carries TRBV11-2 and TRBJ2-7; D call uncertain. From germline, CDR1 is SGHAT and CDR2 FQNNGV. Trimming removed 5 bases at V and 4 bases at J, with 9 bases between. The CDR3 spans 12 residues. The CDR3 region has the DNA TGTGCCAGCAGCCCCGTAAATTACGAGCAGTACTTC. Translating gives CASSPVNYEQYF.

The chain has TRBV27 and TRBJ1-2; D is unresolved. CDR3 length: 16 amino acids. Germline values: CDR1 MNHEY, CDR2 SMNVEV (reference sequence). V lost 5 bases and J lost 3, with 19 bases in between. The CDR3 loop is CASSPFIMGSDYGYTF. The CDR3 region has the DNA TGTGCCAGCAGTCCATTTATAATGGGGAGTGACTATGGCTACACCTTC.

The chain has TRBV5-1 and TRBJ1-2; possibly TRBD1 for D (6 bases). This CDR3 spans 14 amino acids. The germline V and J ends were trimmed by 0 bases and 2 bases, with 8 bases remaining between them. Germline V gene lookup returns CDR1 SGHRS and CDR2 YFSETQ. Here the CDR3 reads CASSLAGQNYGYTF. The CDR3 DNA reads TGCGCCAGCAGCTTGGCCGGACAGAACTATGGCTACACCTTC.

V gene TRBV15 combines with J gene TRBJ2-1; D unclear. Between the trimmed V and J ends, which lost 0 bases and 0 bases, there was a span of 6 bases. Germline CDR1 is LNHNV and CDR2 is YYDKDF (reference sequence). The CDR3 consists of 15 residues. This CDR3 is CATSRELSSYNEQFF. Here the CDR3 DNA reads TGTGCCACCAGCAGAGAGCTGAGCTCCTACAATGAGCAGTTCTTC.

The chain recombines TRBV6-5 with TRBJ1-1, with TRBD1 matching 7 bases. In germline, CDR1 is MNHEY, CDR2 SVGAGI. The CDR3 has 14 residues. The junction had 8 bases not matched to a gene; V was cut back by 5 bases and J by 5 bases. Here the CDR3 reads CASSNPTGYTEAFF. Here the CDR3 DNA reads TGTGCCAGCAGTAACCCGACAGGGTATACTGAAGCTTTCTTT.

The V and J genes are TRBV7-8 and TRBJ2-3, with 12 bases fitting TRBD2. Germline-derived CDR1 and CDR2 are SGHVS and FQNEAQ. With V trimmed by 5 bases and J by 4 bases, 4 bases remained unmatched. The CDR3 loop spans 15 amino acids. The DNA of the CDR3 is TGTGCCAGCAGCCCGACTAGCGGGGGCCCAGATACGCAGTATTTT. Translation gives CASSPTSGGPDTQYF.

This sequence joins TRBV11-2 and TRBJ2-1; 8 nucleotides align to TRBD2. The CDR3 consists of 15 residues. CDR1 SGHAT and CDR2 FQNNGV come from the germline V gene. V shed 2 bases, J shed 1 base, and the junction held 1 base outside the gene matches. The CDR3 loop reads CASSLRGRSYNEQFF. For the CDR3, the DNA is TGTGCCAGCAGCTTACGCGGGAGGTCCTACAATGAGCAGTTCTTC.

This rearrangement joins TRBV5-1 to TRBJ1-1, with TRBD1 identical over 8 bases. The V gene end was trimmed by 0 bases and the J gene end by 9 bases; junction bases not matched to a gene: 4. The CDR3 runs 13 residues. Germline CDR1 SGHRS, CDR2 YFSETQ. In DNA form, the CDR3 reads TGCGCCAGCAGCTTGGCGGGACAGGACCAAGCTTTCTTT. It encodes CASSLAGQDQAFF. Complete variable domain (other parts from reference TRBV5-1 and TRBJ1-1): KAGVTQTPRYLIKTRGQQVTLSCSPISGHRSVSWYQQTPGQGLQFLFEYFSETQRNKGNFPGRFSGRQFSNSRSEMNVSTLELGDSALYLCASSLAGQDQAFFGQGTRLTVV.

The chain's CDR3 is CASSSSVNSPLHF. The CDR3, as DNA: TGTGCCAGCAGCTCTTCAGTGAATTCACCCCTCCACTTT. The genes are TRBV7-3 and TRBJ1-6; D is ambiguous. The ends were cut back, 4 bases at V and 7 bases at J, with 8 bases in the middle. CDR3 size: 13 residues. Germline loops: CDR1 SGHTA, CDR2 FQGTGA.

This chain's CDR3 is CASSFRAGGGDEQFF. The DNA for the CDR3 is TGCGCCAGCAGCTTCAGAGCGGGAGGCGGGGATGAGCAGTTCTTC. The chain employs TRBV5-1 and TRBJ2-1, with 9 bases identical to TRBD2. The CDR3 is 15 residues long. From germline, CDR1 is SGHRS and CDR2 YFSETQ. The ends lost 2 bases at V and 8 bases at J; junction bases unmatched: 8.

The CDR3 DNA reads as TGCAGCGCCGGGACAGGGGGCAATCAGCCCCAGCATTTT. As protein: CSAGTGGNQPQHF. This chain links TRBV29-1 with TRBJ1-5, with 10 bases aligning to TRBD1. CDR3 length equals 13 residues. With 7 bases clipped from V and 2 bases from J, the junction kept 2 bases outside the gene matches. The germline CDR1 and CDR2 sequences are SQVTM and ANQGSEA.

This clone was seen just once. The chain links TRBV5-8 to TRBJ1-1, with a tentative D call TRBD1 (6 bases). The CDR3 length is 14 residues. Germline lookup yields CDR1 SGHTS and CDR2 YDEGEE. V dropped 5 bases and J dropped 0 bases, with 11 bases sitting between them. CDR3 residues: CASSWGHMNTEAFF. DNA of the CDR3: TGTGCCAGCAGTTGGGGACACATGAACACTGAAGCTTTCTTT.

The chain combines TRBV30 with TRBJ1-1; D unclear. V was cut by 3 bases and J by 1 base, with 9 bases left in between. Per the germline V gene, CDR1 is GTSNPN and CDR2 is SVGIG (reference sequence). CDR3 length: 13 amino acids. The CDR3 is CAWSFDKNTEAFF. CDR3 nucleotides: TGTGCCTGGAGCTTTGACAAGAACACTGAAGCTTTCTTT. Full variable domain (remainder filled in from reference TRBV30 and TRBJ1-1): SQTIHQWPATLVQPVGSPLSLECTVEGTSNPNLYWYRQAAGRGLQLLFYSVGIGQISSEVPQNLSASRPQDRQFILSSKKLLLSDSGFYLCAWSFDKNTEAFFGQGTRLTVV.

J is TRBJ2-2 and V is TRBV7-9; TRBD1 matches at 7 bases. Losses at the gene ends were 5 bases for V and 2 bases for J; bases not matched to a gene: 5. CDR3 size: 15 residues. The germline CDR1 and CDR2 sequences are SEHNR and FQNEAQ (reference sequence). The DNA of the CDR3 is TGTGCCAGCAGCGCGACAGGGACAAACACCGGGGAGCTGTTTTTT. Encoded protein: CASSATGTNTGELFF.